The clone carrying this T cell receptor (beta chain) was seen many times. CDR3 length: 13 amino acids. From germline, CDR1 is MNHEY and CDR2 SVGAGI. With 8 bases clipped from V and 5 bases from J, the junction kept 5 bases outside the gene matches. Exclusion criteria comprised uncontrolled infection, other autoimmune disease, pregnancy or lactation. Every diagnosis used clinical symptoms, serum thyroxine and TRAb, thyroid ultrasound and orbital computed tomography. These data are taken from a study of T cells in Graves' hyperthyroidism and ophthalmopathy. Authors of the study amplified TCR beta CDR3 regions from RNA transcripts. In the first-round RT-PCR of the TCR CDR3, the HTBI primer set was used. Using its own MiXCR run on the multiplex PCR reads, TCRdb lists one record per CDR3 protein. The sample carries about 360,000 distinct CDR3 sequences, 19% recorded once.

The TCR originated in a woman aged 18-29 years with Graves' hyperthyroidism. The chain recombines TRBV6-5 with TRBJ2-5, with 10 bases fitting TRBD1. Material: blood. CDR3 sequence: CASRDRGQETQYF. The CDR3, as DNA: TGTGCCAGCCGGGACAGGGGCCAGGAGACCCAGTACTTC.